The rows below give T cell receptor beta chains drawn from one sample of a study of shared clonotypes between healthy human individuals. TCRdb's copy holds only in-frame clones and misses some; the assay was immunoSEQ multiplex PCR. The sample holds about 2.4 million clones, roughly 93% seen once. Specimen: naive CD4+ T cells from PBMCs. The receptors originated from a man aged 18 to 30 in good health. Some clones in this sample may be carry-over from other donors' samples. The CDR3 runs from the conserved cysteine through the conserved F or W. Fields, in order: clone size, CDR3 length, J gene, D gene, V gene, CDR3 protein, CDR3 DNA. D genes are given only for firm matches. Clone size is stated in some rows and not others, as once, few, many or a class when expanded.

NA	15	TRBJ1-3	TRBD1	TRBV11-2	CASSLDRAPGNTIYF	TGTGCCAGCAGCCTCGACAGGGCCCCTGGAAACACCATATATTTT
NA	14	TRBJ2-2	TRBD1	TRBV7-9	CATNDRANTGELFF	TGTGCCACCAACGACAGGGCCAACACCGGGGAGCTGTTTTTT
NA	14	TRBJ1-1	NA	TRBV7-9	CASSLQTENTEAFF	TGTGCCAGCAGCTTGCAGACAGAGAACACTGAAGCTTTCTTT
NA	13	TRBJ2-3	NA	TRBV19	CASKQGFTDTQYF	TGTGCCAGCAAACAGGGTTTCACAGATACGCAGTATTTT
NA	20	TRBJ2-7	TRBD2	TRBV27	CASSLSRLAGGPPVSYEQYF	TGTGCCAGCAGTTTATCGCGACTAGCGGGAGGGCCTCCTGTTTCCTACGAGCAGTACTTC
NA	15	TRBJ2-7	TRBD2	TRBV15	CATSRPSGSSYEQYF	TGTGCCACCAGCAGACCCAGCGGGAGTAGTTACGAGCAGTACTTC
NA	17	TRBJ2-1	NA	TRBV5-1	CASSKHPVGERANEQFF	TGCGCCAGCAGCAAACACCCCGTGGGGGAGCGCGCAAATGAGCAGTTCTTC
NA	14	TRBJ2-7	TRBD1	TRBV11-1	CASSQDRVSYEQYF	TGTGCCAGCAGCCAAGACAGGGTTTCCTACGAGCAGTACTTC
NA	15	TRBJ2-3	NA	TRBV29-1	CSGTRGGASTDTQYF	TGCAGCGGAACCCGTGGTGGGGCTAGCACAGATACGCAGTATTTT
NA	15	TRBJ2-7	NA	TRBV7-2	CASSTRISVSYEQYF	TGTGCCAGCAGCACCCGGATTAGCGTGTCCTACGAGCAGTACTTC
NA	16	TRBJ2-1	TRBD2	TRBV7-2	CASSLGGTSGYNEQFF	TGTGCCAGCAGCTTAGGGGGGACTAGCGGTTACAATGAGCAGTTCTTC
NA	15	TRBJ2-5	NA	TRBV5-6	CASSPWQVSPETQYF	TGTGCCAGCAGCCCCTGGCAGGTCAGCCCAGAGACCCAGTACTTC
NA	14	TRBJ2-2	NA	TRBV7-3	CASSTRRGGGELFF	TGTGCCAGCAGCACCCGACGTGGTGGCGGGGAGCTGTTTTTT
NA	11	TRBJ2-1	NA	TRBV7-2	CAGSSYNEQFF	TGTGCGGGGAGCTCCTACAATGAGCAGTTCTTC
NA	10	TRBJ1-2	NA	TRBV2	CASREKGYTF	TGTGCCAGCAGGGAAAAGGGCTACACCTTC
NA	13	TRBJ2-1	TRBD1	TRBV9	CASSKTGGHEQFF	TGTGCCAGCAGCAAGACAGGGGGACATGAGCAGTTCTTC
NA	14	TRBJ2-7	TRBD1	TRBV5-4	CASSPRDRGYEQYF	TGTGCCAGCAGCCCGAGGGACAGGGGTTACGAGCAGTACTTC
NA	17	TRBJ2-1	NA	TRBV4-3	CASSRIPPGPRSGEQFF	TGCGCCAGCAGCCGCATCCCCCCGGGACCCAGATCGGGTGAGCAGTTCTTC
NA	15	TRBJ2-1	NA	TRBV4-3	CASSQDRGVYNEQFF	TGCGCCAGCAGCCAAGATCGCGGAGTTTACAATGAGCAGTTCTTC
NA	14	TRBJ1-1	TRBD1	TRBV19	CASSRGQPNTEAFF	TGTGCCAGTAGTCGGGGACAGCCGAACACTGAAGCTTTCTTT
NA	17	TRBJ2-6	TRBD1	TRBV28	CASSSGDRMSGANVLTF	TGTGCCAGCAGTTCTGGGGACAGGATGTCTGGGGCCAACGTCCTGACTTTC
once	14	TRBJ1-1	TRBD1	TRBV12-5	CASGPDRVTTEAFF	TGTGCTAGTGGCCCGGACAGGGTAACCACTGAAGCTTTCTTT
once	15	TRBJ2-7	NA	TRBV28	CASRGSSANLHEQYF	TGTGCCAGCAGAGGTTCTAGCGCGAACCTCCACGAGCAGTACTTC
NA	15	TRBJ1-4	TRBD1	TRBV7-2	CASSLGGTGAEKLFF	TGTGCCAGCAGCTTAGGGGGGACAGGGGCTGAAAAACTGTTTTTT
few	13	TRBJ1-1	NA	TRBV7-3	CASSLRMNTEAFF	TGTGCCAGCAGCTTACGGATGAACACTGAAGCTTTCTTT
NA	13	TRBJ2-1	NA	TRBV6-5	CATMTPGDNEQFF	TGTGCCACCATGACCCCCGGGGACAATGAGCAGTTCTTC
once	15	TRBJ2-7	NA	TRBV10-2	CASSESGRSAYEQYF	TGCGCCAGCAGTGAGTCCGGACGAAGCGCCTACGAGCAGTACTTC
NA	11	TRBJ1-2	NA	TRBV27	CASSLSGGYTF	TGTGCCAGCAGTTTAAGTGGCGGCTACACCTTC
NA	15	TRBJ2-7	TRBD2	TRBV7-2	CASGRTSRSNYEQYF	TGTGCCAGCGGCCGGACTAGCAGATCCAACTACGAGCAGTACTTC
NA	14	TRBJ2-7	NA	TRBV10-3	CAISGVGPTYEQYF	TGTGCCATCAGTGGGGTGGGGCCGACCTACGAGCAGTACTTC
NA	14	TRBJ1-1	TRBD1	TRBV5-4	CASSLRQGLTEAFF	TGTGCCAGCAGCTTAAGACAGGGTCTTACTGAAGCTTTCTTT
once	16	TRBJ2-5	NA	TRBV5-4	CASSQGPQGGQETQYF	TGTGCCAGCAGCCAGGGGCCCCAGGGGGGACAAGAGACCCAGTACTTC
NA	14	TRBJ1-1	NA	TRBV4-1	CASSLRGENTEAFF	TGCGCCAGCAGCCTGCGAGGGGAAAACACTGAAGCTTTCTTT
NA	12	TRBJ2-1	TRBD2	TRBV30	CAWTSGYNEQFF	TGTGCCTGGACTAGCGGTTACAATGAGCAGTTCTTC
NA	16	TRBJ2-7	NA	TRBV11-2	CASSLAHTYNPYEQYF	TGTGCCAGCAGCTTAGCCCATACGTACAACCCCTACGAGCAGTACTTC
once	16	TRBJ2-7	TRBD2	TRBV28	CASSGTGSGTSYEQYF	TGTGCCAGCAGCGGAACGGGTAGCGGGACCTCCTACGAGCAGTACTTC
NA	15	TRBJ1-1	NA	TRBV28	CASSLVPASSTEAFF	TGTGCCAGCAGTTTAGTCCCGGCATCTAGCACTGAAGCTTTCTTT
NA	15	TRBJ2-3	NA	TRBV5-1	CASSLGPTSTDTQYF	TGCGCCAGCAGCTTGGGCCCCACTAGCACAGATACGCAGTATTTT
few	13	TRBJ1-1	NA	TRBV4-3	CASSPIMSEEAFF	TGCGCCAGCAGCCCAATTATGTCGGAGGAAGCTTTCTTT
NA	14	TRBJ1-5	TRBD1	TRBV7-9	CASSSGQGLQPQHF	TGTGCCAGCAGCTCGGGACAGGGGTTACAGCCCCAGCATTTT
NA	14	TRBJ2-2	NA	TRBV10-3	CAISETRPTGELFF	TGTGCCATCAGTGAGACCCGGCCCACCGGGGAGCTGTTTTTT
NA	14	TRBJ2-7	NA	TRBV25-1	CASSESGNVYEQYF	TGTGCCAGCAGTGAAAGTGGGAACGTCTACGAGCAGTACTTC